These 12 T cell receptor beta chains were sequenced from one sample in a study of cytomegalovirus exposure and HLA in healthy donors. The PCR employed 60 Vbeta primers together with 13 Jbeta primers. Profiling relied on immunoSEQ multiplex PCR, and the TCRdb table lists in-frame clones only, not all of them. There are about 140,000 clones in the sample; roughly three fifths occur only once, and about 1.8% lies in the top ten. Sequenced input: PBMCs. The receptors here all came from a male donor in good health and CMV-seronegative.

This clone turned up a few times. The chain joins TRBV19 to TRBJ2-7; TRBD1 might be the D (6 bases). The CDR3 spans 11 residues. Germline V gene data show CDR1 as LNHDA and CDR2 as SQIVND (reference sequence). V was shortened by 4 bases and J by 7 bases, with 8 bases between the two germline ends. CDR3 region: CASSTQGEQYF. Written as DNA, the CDR3 is TGTGCCAGTAGTACCCAGGGGGAGCAGTACTTC.

The chain has TRBV18 and TRBJ1-2; D gene uncertain. The CDR3 contains 15 residues. V lost 3 bases to trimming and J lost 8 bases, with 19 bases between them. CDR1 and CDR2 (germline): KGHSH, LQKENI. The CDR3, as DNA: TGTGCCAGCTCACCGATGGAGGGTTTGTCGGAAGGCTACACCTTC. Amino acid sequence: CASSPMEGLSEGYTF.

The chain links TRBV6-6 to TRBJ2-1; 11 bases map to TRBD2. This CDR3 contains 16 residues. V dropped 7 bases and J dropped 4; count of bases not matched to a gene: 9. CDR1 is MNHNY and CDR2 is SVGAGI in the germline V gene (reference sequence). CDR3 DNA sequence: TGTGCCAGCACTTTAGCGGGGGGGCTTTTGTACAATGAGCAGTTCTTC. Encoded protein: CASTLAGGLLYNEQFF.

At least ten counts were recorded for this clone. The chain carries TRBV19 and TRBJ1-6, with a possible D match to TRBD1 (6 bases). CDR3 length equals 16 residues. Between the trimmed V and J ends, which lost 6 bases and 0 bases, there was a span of 12 bases. Germline V lookup: CDR1 LNHDA, CDR2 SQIVND (reference sequence). Here the CDR3 reads CASSLQGGSYNSPLHF. The DNA of the CDR3 is TGTGCCAGTAGCCTCCAAGGGGGCTCCTATAATTCACCCCTCCACTTT.

This clone has a count of ten or more. The chain links TRBV18 to TRBJ1-6; 8 nucleotides line up with TRBD1. V lost 3 bases and J lost 12; bases outside the gene matches: 4. The CDR3 is 13 amino acids. Germline lookup yields CDR1 KGHSH and CDR2 LQKENI. CDR3 coding DNA: TGTGCCAGCTCACCCGACAGGGGAGAACCCCTCCACTTT. Protein sequence: CASSPDRGEPLHF.

V is TRBV9 and J is TRBJ2-1; 7 bases align to TRBD1. V lost 0 bases and J lost 6; bases outside the gene matches: 12. The CDR3 loop spans 17 amino acids. Germline V gene data show CDR1 as SGDLS and CDR2 as YYNGEE. The CDR3 is CASSVGLVGQPFNEQFF. CDR3 bases: TGTGCCAGCAGCGTAGGGTTAGTGGGACAGCCATTCAATGAGCAGTTCTTC. Complete variable domain (other parts from reference TRBV9 and TRBJ2-1): DSGVTQTPKHLITATGQRVTLRCSPRSGDLSVYWYQQSLDQGLQFLIQYYNGEERAKGNILERFSAQQFPDLHSELNLSSLELGDSALYFCASSVGLVGQPFNEQFFGPGTRLTVL.

The chain carries TRBV10-3 and TRBJ1-3; D possibly corresponds to TRBD1 (6 bases). Trimming stripped 10 bases from V and 2 bases from J, with 15 bases between. This CDR3 comprises 14 residues. Germline CDR1 ENHRY, CDR2 SYGVKD. The CDR3 loop reads CATHTGITGNTIYF. As DNA, the CDR3 is TGTGCCACCCACACAGGGATCACTGGAAACACCATATATTTT.

CDR3 in amino acids: CASSDSPGEKLFF. The CDR3 DNA reads as TGTGCCAGCAGTGACAGCCCAGGAGAAAAACTGTTTTTT. The chain joins TRBV6-4 to TRBJ1-4, with D hard to call. Per germline, CDR1 MRHNA and CDR2 SNTAGT. The CDR3 has 13 residues. V was trimmed by 2 bases and J by 8 bases, leaving 9 bases between them.

This sequence joins TRBV30 and TRBJ1-2, with 9 positions matching TRBD1. After removal of 1 base from V and 7 bases from J, the junction contained 4 bases not matched to a gene. The germline CDR1 and CDR2 sequences are GTSNPN and SVGIG (reference sequence). There are 13 residues in the CDR3. In DNA, the CDR3 is TGTGCCTGGAGTGCCCAGACAGGGGGTGGCTACACCTTC. Translation: CAWSAQTGGGYTF.

A few counts support this clone. This chain joins TRBV29-1 and TRBJ2-2; tentative D call: TRBD2 (6 bases). This CDR3 region has 14 residues. CDR1 is SQVTM, CDR2 ANQGSEA, per germline. The V end was cut by 7 bases, the J end by 6 bases, with 18 bases between. CDR3 loop: CSAYGGTVSGELFF. The CDR3 DNA follows: TGCAGCGCGTATGGGGGGACGGTTTCCGGGGAGCTGTTTTTT.

The chain employs TRBV7-8 and TRBJ2-7; 8 positions match TRBD1. This CDR3 comprises 12 residues. J was trimmed by 4 bases and V by 5 bases; bases with no gene match: 1. CDR1 is SGHVS and CDR2 is FQNEAQ in the germline V gene. This chain's CDR3 is CASSGQGYEQYF. The CDR3 region has the DNA TGTGCCAGCAGCGGACAGGGTTACGAGCAGTACTTC.

As concerns this clone: The sample carries other DNA sequences with the same CDR3. V usage is TRBV5-1 and J usage is TRBJ1-3, with D perhaps matching TRBD1 (6 bases). V was cut by 4 bases and J by 1 base, with 9 bases left in between. The CDR3 is 14 residues long. Germline-derived CDR1 and CDR2 are SGHRS and YFSETQ. In DNA, the CDR3 is TGCGCCAGCAGCCAAACAGGGTCTGGAAACACCATATATTTT. This sequence encodes CASSQTGSGNTIYF.